These 14 T cell receptor beta chains came from one sample sequenced in a study of identical twins. Each CDR3 protein is one row after TCRdb ran MiXCR on the 5' RACE reads. The table records fewer than 900,000 distinct CDR3 sequences, less than 25% of them present only once. The data were also submitted as part of a second study, on T cells expressing NK-cell markers.

The sequencing sample was made of PBMCs. These receptors originate from a woman between 18 and 29 years old in good health.

This clonotype was counted between two and nine times. The chain employs TRBV7-2 and TRBJ2-2, with D possibly TRBD2 on 6 matching bases. The V end was cut by 3 bases, the J end by 8 bases, with 10 bases between. Germline assignment: CDR1 SGHTA and CDR2 FQGNSA. The CDR3 extends over 13 amino acids. DNA of the CDR3: TGTGCCAGCAGCTTCGCGCTAGCGGGGGAGCTGTTTTTT. It is translated as CASSFALAGELFF. The variable domain in full, completed from reference TRBV7-2 and TRBJ2-2, reads GAGVSQSPSNKVTEKGKDVELRCDPISGHTALYWYRQSLGQGLEFLIYFQGNSAPDKSGLPSDRFSAERTGGSVSTLTIQRTQQEDSAVYLCASSFALAGELFFGEGSRLTVL.

This clonotype was observed a handful of times. V usage is TRBV12-3 or TRBV12-4 and J usage is TRBJ1-1; 10 positions agree with TRBD1. CDR3 size: 17 residues. V dropped 5 bases and J dropped 4; count of bases not matched to a gene: 13. CDR3 bases: TGTGCCAGCAGTCCGACCGGGACAGGGGAACGAAGCACTGAAGCTTTCTTT. Residues: CASSPTGTGERSTEAFF.

This clonotype occurred a few times. The chain combines TRBV12-3 or TRBV12-4 with TRBJ2-7; D perhaps matches TRBD2 (6 bases). V lost 3 bases and J 3 bases, leaving 12 bases between the germline ends. The CDR3 length is 14 residues. The CDR3, as DNA: TGTGCCAGCAGTTTTATAGCGGAGTTCTACGAGCAGTACTTC. As protein: CASSFIAEFYEQYF.

This clonotype has ten or more counts. The chain recombines TRBV12-3 or TRBV12-4 with TRBJ1-5; 10 nucleotides match TRBD1. V lost 9 bases to trimming and J lost 6 bases; unmatched junction nucleotides: 11. The CDR3 consists of 15 residues. Written as DNA, the CDR3 is TGTGCCAGTCAAAGAGACAGGGGGCTTCGTCAGCCCCAGCATTTT. This sequence encodes CASQRDRGLRQPQHF.

This clonotype has more than one count but fewer than ten. V is TRBV6-5 and J is TRBJ2-1; D might be TRBD2 (5 bases). The CDR3 runs 16 residues. Germline V CDR1 and CDR2: MNHEY, SVGAGI. V was shortened by 0 bases and J by 7 bases, with 16 bases between the two germline ends. CDR3 DNA sequence: TGTGCCAGCAGTTACTCGATCGCGGGCGGGTCGAATGAGCAGTTCTTC. This sequence encodes CASSYSIAGGSNEQFF.

This chain connects TRBV12-3 or TRBV12-4 to TRBJ2-3; a weak D match, TRBD2 (6 bases). The CDR3 is made up of 16 amino acids. Trimming shortened V by 7 bases and J by 0 bases, and 17 bases separated the two germline ends. CDR3 in DNA: TGTGCCAGCACCAATGGGAGGAAGTCTAGCACAGATACGCAGTATTTT. Amino acid sequence: CASTNGRKSSTDTQYF.

This clonotype occurred many times. The chain is built from TRBV12-3 or TRBV12-4 and TRBJ2-1; 13 bases fit TRBD2. CDR3 length: 14 residues. V lost 9 bases to trimming and J lost 7 bases; unmatched junction nucleotides: 6. The CDR3 loop reads CASTSGRARNEQFF. In DNA form, the CDR3 reads TGTGCCAGTACTAGCGGGAGGGCCAGGAATGAGCAGTTCTTC.

This clonotype was observed a few times. The J gene is TRBJ1-2, the V gene TRBV12-3 or TRBV12-4, with 11 bases fitting TRBD1. The CDR3 loop spans 15 amino acids. The J segment lost 7 bases and the V segment lost 1 base, leaving 5 bases of the junction unmatched. DNA of the CDR3: TGTGCCAGCAGTTTAGGGACAGGGGGCTTAGGTGGCTACACCTTC. Protein product: CASSLGTGGLGGYTF.

The genes are TRBV21-1 and TRBJ2-4. TRBV21-1 is an annotated pseudogene. This CDR3 has 16 residues. The CDR3 DNA reads as TGTGCCAGCACCGGTGAAGCAGTCATTTTCAAAAACATTCAGTACTTC. Residues: CASTGEAVIFKNIQYF.

The chain employs TRBV29-1 and TRBJ1-1, with D hard to call. CDR3 size: 13 residues. Germline CDR1 is SQVTM and CDR2 is ANQGSEA. The V end was cut by 3 bases, the J end by 4 bases, with 12 bases between. This chain's CDR3 is CSVEGPEGTEAFF. The DNA of the CDR3 is TGCAGCGTTGAGGGCCCAGAGGGCACTGAAGCTTTCTTT.

There are a few counts of this clonotype. The chain is built from TRBV10-3 and TRBJ1-2; D is ambiguous. V shed 6 bases and J shed 6 bases, with 11 bases lying between them. The CDR3 is 12 residues long. Germline lookup yields CDR1 ENHRY and CDR2 SYGVKD. CDR3 bases: TGTGCCATCAGCCCGACGGGAGATGGCTACACCTTC. It codes for CAISPTGDGYTF.

This clonotype was seen many times. V gene TRBV29-1 combines with J gene TRBJ2-3; 9 nucleotides match TRBD2. This CDR3 has 17 residues. V lost 6 bases and J lost 5; bases outside the gene matches: 18. Germline V gene lookup returns CDR1 SQVTM and CDR2 ANQGSEA. The DNA of the CDR3 is TGCAGCGTCCGACCCGCGCTTATAGCGGGAGTCGGAGATACGCAGTATTTT. Its translation: CSVRPALIAGVGDTQYF.

This chain links TRBV7-9 with TRBJ2-1; D not resolved. Between the trimmed V and J ends, which lost 5 bases and 6 bases, there was a span of 11 bases. Germline CDR1 and CDR2: SEHNR and FQNEAQ (reference sequence). There are 13 residues in the CDR3. CDR3 protein: CASSPQPGNEQFF. In nucleotides, the CDR3 is TGTGCCAGCAGCCCACAACCAGGCAATGAGCAGTTCTTC.

This clonotype occurred many times. J is TRBJ2-3 and V is TRBV29-1, with D possibly being TRBD1 or TRBD2 (6 bases each). This CDR3 region has 14 residues. The germline V gene encodes CDR1 SQVTM and CDR2 ANQGSEA. Trimming took 4 bases from V and 4 from J, leaving 15 bases between them. The CDR3 loop reads CSVVGGRGADTQYF. The CDR3 nucleotides are TGCAGCGTTGTAGGGGGGCGGGGCGCAGATACGCAGTATTTT.